Only a few counts were recorded for the clone carrying this T cell receptor beta chain. The data were taken from a study of blood T cell repertoires in COVID-19. Turning to the study itself: Material from acute and convalescent COVID-19 was sourced from the United States, Italy and Spain.

Study processing details: The authors estimated nucleated cell counts from reference gene primer amplification. Clones were read by immunoSEQ multiplex PCR, and TCRdb kept only the in-frame ones, dropping some. The D gene and trimming were derived from the DNA, and the V and J assignments and clone size from that table. This sample carries about 240,000 clones, 75% to 90% of them seen once, and the ten largest clones take about 3.3%. The CDR3 is 16 amino acids. The ends lost 2 bases at V and 1 base at J; junction bases unmatched: 7. In germline, CDR1 is MGHDK, CDR2 SYGVNS. Recruitment covered about two dozen US areas and drew participants whose ages spanned roughly 18 to 90 years. Clinical histories supplied by participants themselves formed the basis of cohort assignment.

This clonotype originated in a woman in her forties with acute COVID-19. J is TRBJ2-7 and V is TRBV25-1, with 8 nucleotides matching TRBD1. Material for sequencing was PBMCs or T cells enriched from blood (not recorded which). Written as DNA, the CDR3 is TGTGCCAGCAGTGAAGGAAACAGGGGGAGATCCTACGAGCAGTACTTC. It yields the protein CASSEGNRGRSYEQYF.